This passage covers 9 T cell receptor beta chains from one sample sequenced in a study of T cell clones after liver transplantation. Assay: immunoSEQ multiplex PCR; the TCRdb copy retains only in-frame clones and omits some. The table includes 65,000 to 90,000 clones, roughly 90% detected once. Sequenced here: CD4+ T cells from blood, sampled before liver transplant. The receptor source for this set is a human donor who received a liver transplant.

The rearrangement joins TRBV7-3 to TRBJ2-2; perhaps TRBD1 as D (5 bases). Trimming took 3 bases from V and 7 from J, leaving 9 bases between them. Germline CDR1 is SGHTA and CDR2 is FQGTGA. The CDR3 extends over 13 amino acids. CDR3 DNA sequence: TGTGCCAGCAGCTTTGTAGGGGTCGGGGAGCTGTTTTTT. Protein sequence: CASSFVGVGELFF.

The V call is TRBV29-1, the J call TRBJ2-3, with 9 bases lining up with TRBD2. Germline CDR1 and CDR2: SQVTM and ANQGSEA. CDR3 length equals 15 residues. V gave up 1 base and J gave up 0 bases; unmatched junction bases: 2. In DNA, the CDR3 is TGCAGCGTTGAAGGGCTAGCGGGAAGCACAGATACGCAGTATTTT. This sequence encodes CSVEGLAGSTDTQYF.

The rearrangement joins TRBV5-6 to TRBJ2-1; D not resolved. The V gene's germline CDR1 is SGHDT and CDR2 YYEEEE. This CDR3 contains 15 residues. V was pared by 4 bases and J by 0 bases, with 11 bases between. The CDR3 region has the DNA TGTGCCAGCAGCCGCAGGCGTCCCTCCTACAATGAGCAGTTCTTC. It encodes CASSRRRPSYNEQFF.

Only one count was recorded for this clone. CDR3: CARNRDLGRTDTQYF. For the CDR3, the DNA is TGTGCCAGGAACCGGGACCTAGGTCGCACAGATACGCAGTATTTT. The chain joins TRBV2 to TRBJ2-3; tentatively, D is TRBD1 or TRBD2 (5 bases each). The CDR3 is made up of 15 amino acids. V was trimmed by 9 bases and J by 1 base, leaving 17 bases between them. The V gene's germline CDR1 is SNHLY and CDR2 FYNNEI.

In its sample, this clone was seen a few times. The gene calls are TRBV14 and TRBJ1-2; no definite D call. Germline V lookup: CDR1 SGHDN, CDR2 FVKESK. CDR3 length: 16 residues. Trimming removed 0 bases at V and 0 bases at J, with 11 bases between. The DNA for the CDR3 is TGTGCCAGCAGCCAAGACGTAGGGATAGCTAACTATGGCTACACCTTC. Residues: CASSQDVGIANYGYTF.

This chain uses TRBV11-2 with TRBJ2-7; 9 bases are shared with TRBD2. Germline V CDR1 and CDR2: SGHAT, FQNNGV. The CDR3 covers 15 residues. The J segment lost 2 bases and the V segment lost 2 bases, leaving 4 bases of the junction unmatched. CDR3 sequence reads: CASSLRLAGPYEQYF. The CDR3 DNA reads TGTGCCAGCAGCTTACGCCTAGCGGGGCCCTACGAGCAGTACTTC.

The chain carries TRBV5-1 and TRBJ2-5; 8 nucleotides agree with TRBD1. Germline CDR1 SGHRS, CDR2 YFSETQ. The CDR3 runs to 14 residues. V gave up 0 bases and J gave up 5 bases; unmatched junction bases: 3. CDR3 protein: CASSLGQGRETQYF. CDR3 DNA sequence: TGCGCCAGCAGCTTGGGACAGGGGCGTGAGACCCAGTACTTC.

The chain joins TRBV19 to TRBJ1-5; 11 nucleotides line up with TRBD1. The CDR3 covers 15 residues. Germline CDR1 is LNHDA and CDR2 is SQIVND (reference sequence). After removal of 6 bases from V and 8 bases from J, the junction contained 9 bases not matched to a gene. In nucleotides, the CDR3 is TGTGCCAGTAGCCCCCGGACAGGGGGCCTTGAGCCCCAGCATTTT. Residues: CASSPRTGGLEPQHF.

V and J are TRBV7-8 and TRBJ2-1; TRBD2 matches 14 bases. Germline-derived CDR1 and CDR2 are SGHVS and FQNEAQ. The J segment lost 11 bases and the V segment lost 2 bases, leaving 11 bases of the junction unmatched. The CDR3 loop spans 17 amino acids. Here the CDR3 DNA reads TGTGCCAGCAGCTTAAAGGCCGGACTAGCGGGAGGCGGGAAGCAGTTCTTC. This codes for CASSLKAGLAGGGKQFF.